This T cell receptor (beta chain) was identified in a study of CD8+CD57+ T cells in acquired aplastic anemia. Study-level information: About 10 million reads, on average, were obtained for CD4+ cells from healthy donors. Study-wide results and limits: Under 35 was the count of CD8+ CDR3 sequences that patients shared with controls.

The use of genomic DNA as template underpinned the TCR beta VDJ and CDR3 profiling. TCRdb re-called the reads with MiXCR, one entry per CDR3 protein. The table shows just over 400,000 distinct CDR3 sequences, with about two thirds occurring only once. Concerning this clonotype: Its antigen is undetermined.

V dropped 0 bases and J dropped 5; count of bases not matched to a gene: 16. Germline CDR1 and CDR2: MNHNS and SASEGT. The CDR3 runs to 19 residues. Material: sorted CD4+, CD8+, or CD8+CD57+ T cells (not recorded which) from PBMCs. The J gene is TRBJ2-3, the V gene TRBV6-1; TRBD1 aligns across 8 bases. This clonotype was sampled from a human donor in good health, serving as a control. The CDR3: CASSEALLGAGGLLDTQYF. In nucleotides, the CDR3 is TGTGCCAGCAGTGAAGCGCTTTTAGGGGCAGGGGGCCTGTTAGATACGCAGTATTTT.